This T cell receptor beta chain was sequenced for a study of PD-1 blockade in classical Hodgkin lymphoma. The overall study: Nivolumab dosed at 3 mg/kg went to patients intravenously every 2 weeks.

Indicated time point: cycle 4 day 1 (C4D1), after more than five weeks of nivolumab. There was relapse after autologous stem cell transplantation in every patient, and there was variation in brentuximab vedotin exposure. Generated by immunoSEQ multiplex PCR, the TCRdb table keeps only in-frame clones and is missing some. Of approximately 110,000 clones in the sample, approximately 89% are singletons; the top ten hold 19%. Study results and limitations: Reports described newly diagnosed patients as having lower baseline TCR diversity than healthy donors.

As regards this clone: The antigen is not known.

The V and J ends lost 4 bases and 3 bases, in that order; junction bases with no gene match: 7. From germline, CDR1 is WNHNN and CDR2 SYGVQD (reference sequence). CDR3 length equals 16 residues. The sequences come from peripheral blood mononuclear cells (PBMCs), collected before the fourth cycle of nivolumab. The V call is TRBV10-1, the J call TRBJ2-1; 9 bases map to TRBD1. The sequence was obtained from a human donor with classical Hodgkin lymphoma. DNA for the CDR3: TGCGCCAGCAGTGGCTCCCGGACAGGGGACTACAATGAGCAGTTCTTC. It translates to CASSGSRTGDYNEQFF.